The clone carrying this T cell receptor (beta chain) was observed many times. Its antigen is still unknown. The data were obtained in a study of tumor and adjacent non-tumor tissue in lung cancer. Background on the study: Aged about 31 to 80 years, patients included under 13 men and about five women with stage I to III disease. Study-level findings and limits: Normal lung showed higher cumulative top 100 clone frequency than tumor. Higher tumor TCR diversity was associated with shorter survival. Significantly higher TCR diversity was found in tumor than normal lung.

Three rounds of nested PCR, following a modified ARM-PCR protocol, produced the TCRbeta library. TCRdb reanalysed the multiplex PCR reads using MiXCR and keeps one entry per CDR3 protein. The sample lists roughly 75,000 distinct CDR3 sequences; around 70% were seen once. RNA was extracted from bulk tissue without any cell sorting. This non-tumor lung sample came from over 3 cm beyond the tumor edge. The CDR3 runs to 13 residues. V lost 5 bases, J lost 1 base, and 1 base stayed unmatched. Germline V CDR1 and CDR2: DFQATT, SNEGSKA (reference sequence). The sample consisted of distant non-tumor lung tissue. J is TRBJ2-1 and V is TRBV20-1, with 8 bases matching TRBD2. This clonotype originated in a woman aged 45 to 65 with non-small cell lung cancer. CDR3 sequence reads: CSAREGSYNEQFF. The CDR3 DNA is TGCAGTGCTCGGGAGGGGTCCTACAATGAGCAGTTCTTC.